This entry is about one TCR beta chain. The sample holds a few counts of this clonotype. There is no known antigen for this receptor. Base qualities were left out, and no much larger clone turns up one base away. Libraries were made using 5' RACE. Sequencing relied on an Illumina HiSeq 2500. A second PCR of roughly 6 to 12 cycles was run with a J-beta primer mix and a sample-barcoded 5' primer. Each TCR beta cDNA molecule received a unique molecular identifier from a template-switch 5' adaptor carrying 12 random nucleotides. At least 3 million CDR3-containing paired-end reads were obtained from each sample. First-strand cDNA synthesis was performed from all RNA using the Mint cDNA synthesis kit, with priming by a TRBC-specific oligonucleotide. After uracil-DNA glycosylase treatment, a first 18-cycle PCR used universal primers M1SS and BC2_uni_R on all cDNA. The source study handled its data this way. For normalization, 1 million high-quality reads, each with a distinct molecular identifier, were randomly selected from each sample. Instead of being binned into consensus sequences, reads with shared molecular identifiers were discarded. MiTCR, run with a Q25 quality threshold and the strictest error-elimination algorithm, handled CDR3 identification, clonotype clustering and error correction. A nonparametric unseen species model with Euler transformation was used to estimate a lower bound on total TCR beta diversity. TCRdb reprocessing: public reads trimmed at Q25 with fastp, clones called with MiXCR, in-frame beta chains kept. Entries are consolidated by CDR3 protein sequence, retaining the most common genes and DNA. These V and J calls originate from TCRdb's pipeline instead of the authors' own analysis. This sample is represented by approximately 1,000,000 distinct CDR3 sequences; around two fifths of them were singletons. Around 13% of the sample belongs to the ten largest clones.

These data are taken from a study of blood T cells in healthy people across ages (dated by TCRdb to the mid-2010s). Regarding the complete study: In model experiments, template switching captured roughly one uniquely barcoded TCR beta cDNA molecule for every two T cells. The study measured age-related changes in TCR beta repertoire diversity using deep sequencing normalized with unique cDNA molecular identifiers. The donors were divided into four age groups: young (average approximately 17 years), middle-aged (about 40), aged (around 59) and long-lived (around 80). To avoid experimental bias, donors of different ages were distributed randomly across sequencing lanes. The study analyzed two additional independent replicas of 1 million unique cDNA reads from the same blood draw for two donors, one aged 18 to 29 and one aged 80 or older. The paper's findings and limits, for the study overall: Estimates of total diversity from one million sequenced T cells were regarded as lower bounds and underestimates. Observed TCR beta diversity per million T cells fell roughly linearly with age, and a significant reduction was already apparent by age about 36. Donor CMV infection status was unknown, potentially confounding age-related changes in expanded clonotypes. A strong correlation was found between observed TCR beta diversity and the percentage of naive T cells measured by flow cytometry. Compared with the aged group, the long-lived group had more naive CD4+ T cells, fewer expanded clones and increased TCR diversity, suggesting age selection. Since profiling was done on bulk unsorted PBMCs, naive and antigen-experienced compartments could not be conclusively compared.

The roughly 42 donors, aged about 6 to 100 years, were systemically healthy Caucasian individuals from Russia. Each donor gave about 9.7 milliliters of peripheral blood, drawn into EDTA-treated Vacutainer tubes. Ficoll-Paque density-gradient centrifugation was used to isolate PBMCs, with at least 7 million per sample. Total RNA was extracted from PBMCs with Trizol reagent, with at least 5 micrograms obtained per sample. Naive CD45RAhigh/CD27high T cell percentages were measured by flow cytometry on a PBMC aliquot from every donor. The germline V and J ends show losses of 3 bases and 5 bases respectively, and no gene match explains 10 bases of the junction. Spanning cysteine to phenylalanine, the CDR3 consists of 16 amino acids. The DNA shown is the 48-base CDR3, in frame from base 1.

Sequences were obtained from blood. The rearranged segments are TRBV12-3 or TRBV12-4 and TRBJ1-1, and 9 junction bases match TRBD1. The receptor's source is a man aged 18 to 29 in good health. The CDR3 here reads CASSFSPGQGGTEAFF. DNA sequence: TGTGCCAGCAGTTTCTCTCCGGGACAGGGAGGAACTGAAGCTTTCTTT.